Sequencing of this T cell receptor beta chain was carried out in a study of a mutant IDH1 vaccine in newly diagnosed glioma. Study background: Commencement of vaccination occurred 4-6 weeks following radiotherapy alone, or concurrently with temozolomide cycles. Study-wide results and limits: Patients showed vaccine-induced immune responses at a rate of approximately 93%.

Using immunoSEQ multiplex PCR, the repertoire was profiled, and TCRdb retains in-frame clones only, with some absent. The table records roughly 36,000 clones, roughly 88% of them present only once. CDR3 size: 15 residues. CDR1 and CDR2 (germline): SGHDN, FVKESK. The V and J ends lost 4 bases and 4 bases respectively, with 11 bases between them. As for time point: week 23, last vaccination. Doses comprised 300 ug of mutant IDH1 20-mer peptide each, plus topical imiquimod. Each donor presented with a new WHO grade 3 or 4 astrocytoma that tested IDH1-mutant and showed ATRX loss. Regarding this clone: The antigen is undetermined.

This sequence originates from a man aged 40-55 years with glioma. The input for sequencing was PBMCs, taken from a glioma patient whose treatment included an IDH1 peptide vaccine. The chain couples TRBV14 to TRBJ2-6; D unresolved. The CDR3 DNA reads TGTGCCAGCAGCCGAGTACGGGCCGGGGCCAACGTCCTGACTTTC. Protein: CASSRVRAGANVLTF.